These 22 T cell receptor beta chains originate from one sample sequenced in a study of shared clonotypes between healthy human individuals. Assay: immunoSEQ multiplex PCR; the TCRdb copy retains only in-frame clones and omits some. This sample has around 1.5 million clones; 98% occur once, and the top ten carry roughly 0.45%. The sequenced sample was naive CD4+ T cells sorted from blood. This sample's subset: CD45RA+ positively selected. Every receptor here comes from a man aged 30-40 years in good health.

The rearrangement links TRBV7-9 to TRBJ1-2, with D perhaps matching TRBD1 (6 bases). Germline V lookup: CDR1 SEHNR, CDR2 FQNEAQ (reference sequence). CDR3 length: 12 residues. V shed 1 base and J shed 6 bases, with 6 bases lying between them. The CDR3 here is CASSLEGDGYTF. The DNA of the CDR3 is TGTGCCAGCAGCTTAGAGGGGGATGGCTACACCTTC.

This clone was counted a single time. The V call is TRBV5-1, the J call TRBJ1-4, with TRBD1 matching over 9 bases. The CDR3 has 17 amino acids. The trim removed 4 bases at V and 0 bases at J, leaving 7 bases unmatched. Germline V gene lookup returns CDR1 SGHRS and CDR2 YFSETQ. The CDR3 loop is CASSPGQGRSTNEKLFF. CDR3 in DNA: TGCGCCAGCAGCCCTGGACAGGGGAGATCAACTAATGAAAAACTGTTTTTT.

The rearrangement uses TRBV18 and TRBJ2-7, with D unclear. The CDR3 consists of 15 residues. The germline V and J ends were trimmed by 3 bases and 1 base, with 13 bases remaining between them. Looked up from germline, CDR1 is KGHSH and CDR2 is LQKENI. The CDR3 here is CASSPQTVGSYEQYF. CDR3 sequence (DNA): TGTGCCAGCTCACCCCAAACGGTGGGTTCCTACGAGCAGTACTTC.

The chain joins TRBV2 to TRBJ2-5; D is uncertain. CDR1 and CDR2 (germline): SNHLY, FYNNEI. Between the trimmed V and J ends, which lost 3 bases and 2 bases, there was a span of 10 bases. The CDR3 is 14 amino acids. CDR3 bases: TGTGCCAGCAGTGAGCTGTCGGAGCAAGAGACCCAGTACTTC. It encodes CASSELSEQETQYF.

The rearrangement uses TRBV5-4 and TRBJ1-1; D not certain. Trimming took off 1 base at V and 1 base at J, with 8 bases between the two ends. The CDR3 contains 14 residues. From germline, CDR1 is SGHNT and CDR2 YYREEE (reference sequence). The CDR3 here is CASSLPVANTEAFF. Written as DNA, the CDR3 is TGTGCCAGCAGCTTGCCGGTCGCGAACACTGAAGCTTTCTTT.

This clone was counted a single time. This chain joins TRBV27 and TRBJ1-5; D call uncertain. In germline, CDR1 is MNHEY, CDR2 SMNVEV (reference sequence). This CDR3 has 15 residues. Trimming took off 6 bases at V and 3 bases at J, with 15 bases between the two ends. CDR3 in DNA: TGTGCCAGCAGCCAGACCGCCCGGGTCAATCAGCCCCAGCATTTT. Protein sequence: CASSQTARVNQPQHF.

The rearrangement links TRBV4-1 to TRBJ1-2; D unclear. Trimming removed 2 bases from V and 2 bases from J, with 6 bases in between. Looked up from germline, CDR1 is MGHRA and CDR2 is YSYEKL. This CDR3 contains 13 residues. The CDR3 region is CASSQKPNYGYTF. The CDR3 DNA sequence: TGCGCCAGCAGCCAAAAACCCAACTATGGCTACACCTTC.

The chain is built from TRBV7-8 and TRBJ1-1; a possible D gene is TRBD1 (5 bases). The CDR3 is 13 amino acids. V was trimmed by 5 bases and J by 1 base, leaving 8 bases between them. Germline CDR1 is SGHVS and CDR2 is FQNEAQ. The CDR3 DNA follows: TGTGCCAGCAGCGAAGACAGGAACACTGAAGCTTTCTTT. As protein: CASSEDRNTEAFF.

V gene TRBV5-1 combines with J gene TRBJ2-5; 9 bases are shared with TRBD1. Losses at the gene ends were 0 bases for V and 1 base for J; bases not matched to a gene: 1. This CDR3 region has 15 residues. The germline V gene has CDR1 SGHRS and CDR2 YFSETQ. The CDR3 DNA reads TGCGCCAGCAGCTTGGGGACAGGGGTCCAAGAGACCCAGTACTTC. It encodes CASSLGTGVQETQYF.

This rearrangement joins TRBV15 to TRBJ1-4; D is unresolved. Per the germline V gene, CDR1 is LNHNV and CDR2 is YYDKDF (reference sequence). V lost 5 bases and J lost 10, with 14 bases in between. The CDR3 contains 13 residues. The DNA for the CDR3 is TGTGCCACCAGCGGACGGCTTGAGGGAAAACTGTTTTTT. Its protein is CATSGRLEGKLFF.

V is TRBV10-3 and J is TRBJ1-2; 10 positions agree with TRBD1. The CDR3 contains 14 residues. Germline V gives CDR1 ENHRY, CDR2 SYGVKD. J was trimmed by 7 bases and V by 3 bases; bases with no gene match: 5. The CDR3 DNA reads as TGTGCCATCAGTGACCGGGACAGGGGTTCTGGCTACACCTTC. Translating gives CAISDRDRGSGYTF.

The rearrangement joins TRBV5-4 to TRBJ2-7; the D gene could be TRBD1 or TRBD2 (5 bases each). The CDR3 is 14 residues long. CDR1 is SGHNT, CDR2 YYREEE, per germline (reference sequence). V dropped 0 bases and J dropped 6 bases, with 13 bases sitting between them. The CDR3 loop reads CASSLGGNKGEQYF. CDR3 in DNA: TGTGCCAGCAGCTTGGGGGGGAACAAAGGCGAGCAGTACTTC.

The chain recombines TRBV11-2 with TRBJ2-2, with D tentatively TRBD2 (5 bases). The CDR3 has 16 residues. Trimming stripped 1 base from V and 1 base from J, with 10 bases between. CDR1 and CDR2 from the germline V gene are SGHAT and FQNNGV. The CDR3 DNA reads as TGTGCCAGCAGCTTAGGGGCTAGCCGGAACACCGGGGAGCTGTTTTTT. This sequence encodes CASSLGASRNTGELFF. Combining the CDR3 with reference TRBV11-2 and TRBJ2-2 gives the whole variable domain EAGVAQSPRYKIIEKRQSVAFWCNPISGHATLYWYQQILGQGPKLLIQFQNNGVVDDSQLPKDRFSAERLKGVDSTLKIQPAKLEDSAVYLCASSLGASRNTGELFFGEGSRLTVL.

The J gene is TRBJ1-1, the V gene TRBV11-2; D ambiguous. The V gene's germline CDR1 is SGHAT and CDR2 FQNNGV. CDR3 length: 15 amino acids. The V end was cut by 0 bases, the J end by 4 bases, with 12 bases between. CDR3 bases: TGTGCCAGCAGCTTAGATGTCGCGGGGTTCACTGAAGCTTTCTTT. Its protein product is CASSLDVAGFTEAFF.

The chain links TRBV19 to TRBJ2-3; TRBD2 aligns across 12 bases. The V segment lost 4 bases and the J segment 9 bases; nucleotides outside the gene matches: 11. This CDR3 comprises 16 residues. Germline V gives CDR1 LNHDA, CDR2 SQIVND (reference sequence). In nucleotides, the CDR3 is TGTGCCAGTAGTACGGCACTAGCGGGGGGCACATTCACGCAGTATTTT. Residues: CASSTALAGGTFTQYF.

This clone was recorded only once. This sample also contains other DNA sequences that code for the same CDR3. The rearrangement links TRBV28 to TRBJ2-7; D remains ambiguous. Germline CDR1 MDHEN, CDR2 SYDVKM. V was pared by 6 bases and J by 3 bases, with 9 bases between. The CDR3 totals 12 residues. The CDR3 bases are TGTGCCAGCAGAGCTGCCGGCTACGAGCAGTACTTC. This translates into CASRAAGYEQYF.

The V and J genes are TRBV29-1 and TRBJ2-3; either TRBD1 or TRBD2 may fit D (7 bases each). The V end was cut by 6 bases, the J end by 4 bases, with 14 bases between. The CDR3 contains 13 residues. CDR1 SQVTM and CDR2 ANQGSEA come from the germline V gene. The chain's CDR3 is CSVRGGLPDTQYF. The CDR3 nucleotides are TGCAGCGTCAGGGGGGGGCTGCCAGATACGCAGTATTTT.

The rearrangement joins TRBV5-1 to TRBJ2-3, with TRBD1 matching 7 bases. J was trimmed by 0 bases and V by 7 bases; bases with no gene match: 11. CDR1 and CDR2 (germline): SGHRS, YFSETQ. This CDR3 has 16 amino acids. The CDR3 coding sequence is TGCGCCAGCTCCCAATCGGGACAGTTTAGCACAGATACGCAGTATTTT. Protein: CASSQSGQFSTDTQYF.

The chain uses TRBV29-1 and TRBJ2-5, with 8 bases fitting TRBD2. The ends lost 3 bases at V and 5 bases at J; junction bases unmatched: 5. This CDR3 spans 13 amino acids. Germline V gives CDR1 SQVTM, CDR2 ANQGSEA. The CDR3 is CSVDLLAAETQYF. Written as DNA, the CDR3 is TGCAGCGTTGACCTACTAGCGGCGGAGACCCAGTACTTC.

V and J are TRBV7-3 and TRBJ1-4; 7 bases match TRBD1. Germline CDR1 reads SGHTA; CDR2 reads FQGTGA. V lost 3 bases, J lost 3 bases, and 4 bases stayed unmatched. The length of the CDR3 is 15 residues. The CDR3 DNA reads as TGTGCCAGCAGCTTTACAGGGGCGCCTAATGAAAAACTGTTTTTT. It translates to CASSFTGAPNEKLFF.

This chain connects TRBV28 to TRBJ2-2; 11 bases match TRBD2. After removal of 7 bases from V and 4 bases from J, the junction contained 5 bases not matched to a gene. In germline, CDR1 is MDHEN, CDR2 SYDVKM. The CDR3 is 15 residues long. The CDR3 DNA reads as TGTGCCAGCACCAGACTAGCGGGATTCACCGGGGAGCTGTTTTTT. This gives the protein CASTRLAGFTGELFF.

The CDR3 reads CASRQVRESAYNEQFF. CDR3 nucleotide sequence: TGTGCCAGCAGGCAAGTCAGGGAGTCAGCGTACAATGAGCAGTTCTTC. The V gene is TRBV5-4, the J gene TRBJ2-1; D is possibly TRBD1 or TRBD2 (5 bases each). Trimming stripped 5 bases from V and 4 bases from J, with 19 bases between. Per the germline V gene, CDR1 is SGHNT and CDR2 is YYREEE (reference sequence). CDR3 length equals 16 residues.